This is a list of T cell receptor beta chains from one sample in a study of T cell responses to AZD1222 COVID-19 vaccine. Some clones are missing from TCRdb's copy, which holds only in-frame ones; the method was immunoSEQ multiplex PCR. Of around 83,000 clones in the sample, just over 90% were seen once. The sequencing used peripheral blood, collected on day 0 of AZD1222 vaccination. These receptors all come from an adult in good health. CDR3s include the opening cysteine and the closing phenylalanine or tryptophan. Each record gives: CDR3 protein, CDR3 DNA, clone size, D gene, J gene, V gene. D genes are given only for firm matches. The size field is filled for only some rows; it gives once, few, many or a size class.

cdr3_aa: CASSPGQLTDTQYF
cdr3_nt: TGCGCCAGCAGCCCGGGACAGCTCACAGATACGCAGTATTTT
clone_size: -
d_call: TRBD1
j_call: TRBJ2-3
v_call: TRBV5-1

cdr3_aa: CASSWGRGTNTIYF
cdr3_nt: TGTGCCAGCAGCTGGGGTCGGGGGACAAACACCATATATTTT
clone_size: -
d_call: -
j_call: TRBJ1-3
v_call: TRBV7-9

cdr3_aa: CASRQGAEKLFF
cdr3_nt: TGTGCCAGCAGACAGGGGGCTGAAAAACTGTTTTTT
clone_size: -
d_call: TRBD1
j_call: TRBJ1-4
v_call: TRBV28

cdr3_aa: CAWSVGSNQPQHF
cdr3_nt: TGTGCCTGGAGTGTAGGTAGCAATCAGCCCCAGCATTTT
clone_size: -
d_call: -
j_call: TRBJ1-5
v_call: TRBV30

cdr3_aa: CAWERFPGSYEQYF
cdr3_nt: TGTGCCTGGGAAAGATTCCCGGGGTCCTACGAGCAGTACTTC
clone_size: -
d_call: -
j_call: TRBJ2-7
v_call: TRBV30

cdr3_aa: CASSVEFTAPVNTGELFF
cdr3_nt: TGTGCCAGCAGCGTAGAATTTACGGCCCCAGTAAACACCGGGGAGCTGTTTTTT
clone_size: -
d_call: -
j_call: TRBJ2-2
v_call: TRBV9

cdr3_aa: CASSYDTQFDEQFF
cdr3_nt: TGCGCCAGCAGCTACGACACCCAGTTCGATGAGCAGTTCTTC
clone_size: -
d_call: -
j_call: TRBJ2-1
v_call: TRBV5-1

cdr3_aa: CAWSPDSGNTIYF
cdr3_nt: TGTGCCTGGAGCCCCGACTCTGGAAACACCATATATTTT
clone_size: -
d_call: -
j_call: TRBJ1-3
v_call: TRBV30

cdr3_aa: CASSATSGRAHEQFF
cdr3_nt: TGTGCCAGTAGTGCCACTAGCGGGAGGGCCCATGAGCAGTTCTTC
clone_size: -
d_call: TRBD2
j_call: TRBJ2-1
v_call: TRBV19

cdr3_aa: CAISVRGQGQETQYF
cdr3_nt: TGTGCCATCAGCGTCCGGGGGCAGGGTCAAGAGACCCAGTACTTC
clone_size: -
d_call: -
j_call: TRBJ2-5
v_call: TRBV10-3

cdr3_aa: CASRTAGSYEQYF
cdr3_nt: TGTGCCAGCCGGACAGCAGGGTCCTACGAGCAGTACTTC
clone_size: -
d_call: -
j_call: TRBJ2-7
v_call: TRBV28

cdr3_aa: CASSLDHGYTF
cdr3_nt: TGTGCCAGCAGCTTAGATCATGGCTACACCTTC
clone_size: few
d_call: -
j_call: TRBJ1-2
v_call: TRBV7-9

cdr3_aa: CATNDSRLARAGELFF
cdr3_nt: TGTGCCACCAACGACTCCAGACTAGCCAGAGCCGGGGAGCTGTTTTTT
clone_size: -
d_call: -
j_call: TRBJ2-2
v_call: TRBV21-1

cdr3_aa: CASSLRQGAAGELFF
cdr3_nt: TGTGCCAGCAGCTTACGACAGGGGGCTGCCGGGGAGCTGTTTTTT
clone_size: -
d_call: TRBD1
j_call: TRBJ2-2
v_call: TRBV5-4

cdr3_aa: CAISDVREALETQYF
cdr3_nt: TGTGCCATCAGTGATGTGCGGGAAGCCTTAGAGACCCAGTACTTC
clone_size: -
d_call: -
j_call: TRBJ2-5
v_call: TRBV10-3

cdr3_aa: CASSRDSNSPLHF
cdr3_nt: TGTGCCAGCAGTCGGGACAGTAATTCACCCCTCCACTTT
clone_size: -
d_call: TRBD1
j_call: TRBJ1-6
v_call: TRBV28

cdr3_aa: CSVEGSTYEQYF
cdr3_nt: TGCAGCGTCGAAGGATCTACCTACGAGCAGTACTTC
clone_size: -
d_call: -
j_call: TRBJ2-7
v_call: TRBV29-1

cdr3_aa: CSASAAGGYGYTF
cdr3_nt: TGCAGTGCTAGTGCGGCCGGGGGCTATGGCTACACCTTC
clone_size: -
d_call: -
j_call: TRBJ1-2
v_call: TRBV20-1

cdr3_aa: CASNPSSRNEQFF
cdr3_nt: TGTGCCAGCAATCCTAGCAGTCGCAATGAGCAGTTCTTC
clone_size: once
d_call: -
j_call: TRBJ2-1
v_call: TRBV6-5

cdr3_aa: CAISEAGSGRAFGGLGYEQYF
cdr3_nt: TGTGCCATCAGTGAGGCAGGTAGCGGGAGGGCCTTTGGCGGCTTGGGTTACGAGCAGTACTTC
clone_size: -
d_call: TRBD2
j_call: TRBJ2-7
v_call: TRBV10-3

cdr3_aa: CASSFPAKMDEQYF
cdr3_nt: TGTGCCAGCAGCTTTCCCGCAAAAATGGACGAGCAGTACTTC
clone_size: -
d_call: -
j_call: TRBJ2-7
v_call: TRBV5-4

cdr3_aa: CASSLQGSGYNEQFF
cdr3_nt: TGTGCCAGCAGTCTACAGGGGTCTGGCTACAATGAGCAGTTCTTC
clone_size: -
d_call: TRBD1
j_call: TRBJ2-1
v_call: TRBV2

cdr3_aa: CASSADGGNLAKNIQYF
cdr3_nt: TGCGCCAGCAGCGCTGACGGCGGTAACCTAGCCAAAAACATTCAGTACTTC
clone_size: -
d_call: -
j_call: TRBJ2-4
v_call: TRBV5-1

cdr3_aa: CASSVGPHNEQFF
cdr3_nt: TGTGCCAGCAGCGTAGGTCCCCACAATGAGCAGTTCTTC
clone_size: -
d_call: -
j_call: TRBJ2-1
v_call: TRBV9

cdr3_aa: CASKGYNSPLHF
cdr3_nt: TGTGCCAGCAAAGGCTATAATTCACCCCTCCACTTT
clone_size: -
d_call: -
j_call: TRBJ1-6
v_call: TRBV28